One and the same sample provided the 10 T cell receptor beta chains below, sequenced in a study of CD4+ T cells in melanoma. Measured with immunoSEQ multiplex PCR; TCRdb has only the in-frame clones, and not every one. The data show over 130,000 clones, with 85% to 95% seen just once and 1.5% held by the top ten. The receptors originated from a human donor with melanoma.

The CDR3 loop reads CASSTGGTGQETQYF. CDR3 bases: TGCGCCAGCAGCACCGGGGGGACAGGCCAAGAGACCCAGTACTTC. V is TRBV5-1 and J is TRBJ2-5; tentatively, D is TRBD1 (8 bases). CDR1 and CDR2 (germline): SGHRS, YFSETQ. Trimming stripped 4 bases from V and 1 base from J, with 14 bases between. The CDR3 loop spans 15 amino acids.

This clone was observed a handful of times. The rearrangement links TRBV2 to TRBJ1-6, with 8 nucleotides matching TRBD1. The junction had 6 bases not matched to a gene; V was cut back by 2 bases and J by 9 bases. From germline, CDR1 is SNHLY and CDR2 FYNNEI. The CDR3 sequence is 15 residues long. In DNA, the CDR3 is TGTGCCAGCAGTGAATTACAGGGGGAACGTTCACCCCTCCACTTT. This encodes CASSELQGERSPLHF.

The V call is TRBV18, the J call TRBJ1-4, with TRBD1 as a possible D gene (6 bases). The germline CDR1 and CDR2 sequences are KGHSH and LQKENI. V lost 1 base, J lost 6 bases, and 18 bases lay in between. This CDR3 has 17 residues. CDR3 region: CASSPRGTLPGDEKLFF. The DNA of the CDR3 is TGTGCCAGCTCACCACGGGGGACACTCCCTGGGGATGAAAAACTGTTTTTT.

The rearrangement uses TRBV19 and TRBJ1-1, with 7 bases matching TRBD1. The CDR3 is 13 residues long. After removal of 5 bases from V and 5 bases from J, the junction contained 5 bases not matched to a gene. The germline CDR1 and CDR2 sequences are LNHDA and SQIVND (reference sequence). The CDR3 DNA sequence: TGTGCCAGTAGTGGACAGGCGAAAACTGAAGCTTTCTTT. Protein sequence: CASSGQAKTEAFF.

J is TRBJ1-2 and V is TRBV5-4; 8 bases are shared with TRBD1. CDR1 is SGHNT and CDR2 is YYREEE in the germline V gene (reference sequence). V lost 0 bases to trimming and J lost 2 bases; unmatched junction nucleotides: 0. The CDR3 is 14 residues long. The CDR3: CASSLDRGNYGYTF. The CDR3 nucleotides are TGTGCCAGCAGCTTGGACAGGGGGAACTATGGCTACACCTTC. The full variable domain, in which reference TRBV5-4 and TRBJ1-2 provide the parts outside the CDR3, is ETGVTQSPTHLIKTRGQQVTLRCSSQSGHNTVSWYQQALGQGPQFIFQYYREEENGRGNFPPRFSGLQFPNYSSELNVNALELDDSALYLCASSLDRGNYGYTFGSGTRLTVV.

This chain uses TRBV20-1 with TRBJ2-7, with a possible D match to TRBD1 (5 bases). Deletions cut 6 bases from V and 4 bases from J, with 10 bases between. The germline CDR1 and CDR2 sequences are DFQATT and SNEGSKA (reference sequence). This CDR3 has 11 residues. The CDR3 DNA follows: TGCAGTGCGGACGACAGTTACGAGCAGTACTTC. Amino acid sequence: CSADDSYEQYF.

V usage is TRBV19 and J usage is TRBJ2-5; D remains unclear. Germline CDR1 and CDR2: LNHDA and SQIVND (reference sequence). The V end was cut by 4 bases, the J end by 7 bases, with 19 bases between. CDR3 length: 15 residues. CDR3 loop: CASSRESNRWGTQYF. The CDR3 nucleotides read TGTGCCAGTAGTAGGGAATCGAACCGTTGGGGGACCCAGTACTTC.

CDR3 in DNA: TGTGCCAGTAGCCCCGGAACAGTTTCTGCTCAGCCCCAGCATTTT. Translation: CASSPGTVSAQPQHF. The rearrangement links TRBV19 to TRBJ1-5; no firm D call. This CDR3 has 15 amino acids. Trimming left V 6 bases short and J 6 bases short, with 18 bases between. Germline assignment: CDR1 LNHDA and CDR2 SQIVND (reference sequence).

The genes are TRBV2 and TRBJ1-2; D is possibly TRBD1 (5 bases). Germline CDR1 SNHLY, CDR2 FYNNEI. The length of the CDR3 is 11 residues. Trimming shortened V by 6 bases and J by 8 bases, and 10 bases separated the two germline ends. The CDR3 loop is CASSREGGYTF. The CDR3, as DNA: TGTGCCAGCAGCAGGGAGGGGGGCTACACCTTC.

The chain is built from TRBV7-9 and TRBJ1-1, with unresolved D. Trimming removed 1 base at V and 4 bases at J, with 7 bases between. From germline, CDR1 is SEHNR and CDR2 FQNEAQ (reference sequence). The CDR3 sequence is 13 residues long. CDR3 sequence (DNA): TGTGCCAGCAGCTTAGGAGAAGGCACTGAAGCTTTCTTT. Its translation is CASSLGEGTEAFF.